A selection of T cell receptor beta chains follows, all from one sample in a study of T cells in Graves' hyperthyroidism and ophthalmopathy. MiXCR, applied by TCRdb to the multiplex PCR reads, yields one record per CDR3 protein. The table records under 350,000 distinct CDR3 sequences, 21% of them present only once. The specimen was blood. The receptors originated from a woman aged 45-59 years with Graves' hyperthyroidism. CDR3s include the opening cysteine and the closing phenylalanine or tryptophan. A D gene is named only where the DNA matches it firmly. Size is omitted from some rows. Given values are once, few, many or a class for expanded clones.

>TRBJ2-7|TRBV2|-|-
TGTGCCAGCAGTGGAGTCCGGGACCGCGACTACGAGCAGTACTTC
CASSGVRDRDYEQYF
>TRBJ2-5|TRBV20-1|many|TRBD1
TGCAGTGCCTCCGGGACAGGGAGACGGGAGACCCAGTACTTC
CSASGTGRRETQYF
>TRBJ1-4|TRBV5-1|once|TRBD1
TGCGCCAGCAGCTTACGGACAGGGGGCGGCGAAAAACTGTTTTTT
CASSLRTGGGEKLFF
>TRBJ1-2|TRBV27|few|-
TGTGCCAGCAGTTTAAGGGTGGGGGGCCACCCCCATGGCTACACCTTC
CASSLRVGGHPHGYTF
>TRBJ1-5|TRBV15|few|TRBD1
TGTGCCACCACGGACAGGGTAGATAGCAATCAGCCCCAGCATTTT
CATTDRVDSNQPQHF
>TRBJ1-1|TRBV18|many|-
TGTGCCAGCTCACCATCAGCAGGGGTAGAGAGTACGGCTGAAGCTTTCTTT
CASSPSAGVESTAEAFF
>TRBJ2-7|TRBV28|few|TRBD1
TGTGCCAGCAGTACTCCCGGAACAGGGGCTTCCTACGAGCAGTACTTC
CASSTPGTGASYEQYF
>TRBJ1-6|TRBV5-1|-|-
TGCGCCAGCAGCTTGAAGCCAGGGGAGGTATCACCCCTCCACTTT
CASSLKPGEVSPLHF
>TRBJ2-7|TRBV11-2|-|-
TGTGCCAGCAGCTTAGATGAGGGGGGCTGGAGCGAGCAGTACTTC
CASSLDEGGWSEQYF
>TRBJ2-1|TRBV18|-|-
TGTGCCAGCTCACGGAGGGACGGAACCTACAATGAGCAGTTCTTC
CASSRRDGTYNEQFF
>TRBJ1-1|TRBV5-4|many|-
TGTGCCAGCAGCGCCGGGACGTGGAGTGAAGCTTTCTTT
CASSAGTWSEAFF
>TRBJ2-3|TRBV4-2|few|-
TGTGCCAGCAGCCAAGTCGGTGCCCCCGCCAAATCGCAGTATTTT
CASSQVGAPAKSQYF
>TRBJ1-1|TRBV28|-|-
TGTGCCAGCAGTTTACGAACAGGGAGAGCTTTCTTT
CASSLRTGRAFF
>TRBJ2-1|TRBV19|-|TRBD1
TGTGCCAGTAGTACCGCTCACCGGACAGGAGGCAATGAGCAGTTCTTC
CASSTAHRTGGNEQFF
>TRBJ2-1|TRBV4-1|-|-
TGCGCCAGCAGCCAAGAAGGAGGACGGACCGACAGGCAGTTCTTC
CASSQEGGRTDRQFF
>TRBJ2-7|TRBV12-3/TRBV12-4|-|-
TGTGCCAGCAGTTTAGGCCGGTCCAGCTCCTACGAGCAGTACTTC
CASSLGRSSSYEQYF
>TRBJ1-5|TRBV11-2|-|-
TGTGCCAGTAGTACCCCCCCGACAAGGAGCCAGCCCCAGCATTTT
CASSTPPTRSQPQHF
>TRBJ2-6|TRBV28|-|-
TGTGCCAGCAGGGGGGGCGGCAGCTCTGGGGCCAACGTCCTGACTTTC
CASRGGGSSGANVLTF
>TRBJ1-3|TRBV19|-|-
TGTGCCAGTAGCCAGACGGGATCTGGAAACACCATATATTTT
CASSQTGSGNTIYF
>TRBJ2-1|TRBV12-3/TRBV12-4|few|-
TGTGCCAGCAGTTCCCTAAGCGGTATATCCTCCTACAATGAGCAGTTCTTC
CASSSLSGISSYNEQFF
>TRBJ2-7|TRBV3-1|-|TRBD2
TGTGCCAGCAGCCAAGCGCGTCAGACTAGCGGGAGTTTTTCCTACGAGCAGTACTTC
CASSQARQTSGSFSYEQYF
>TRBJ2-3|TRBV5-1|many|-
TGCGCCAGCAGCCTGGACGCATCTAGCACAGATACGCAGTATTTT
CASSLDASSTDTQYF
>TRBJ1-1|TRBV2|-|TRBD1
TGTGCCAGCGCCGGGGACAGGGACATGAACACTGAAGCTTTCTTT
CASAGDRDMNTEAFF
>TRBJ1-1|TRBV20-1|many|-
TGCAGTGAGGGGGGTAACACTGAAGCTTTCTTT
CSEGGNTEAFF
>TRBJ1-1|TRBV28|many|-
TGTGCCAGCAGATATGCCAGTGAAGCTTTCTTT
CASRYASEAFF
>TRBJ2-3|TRBV6-2/TRBV6-3|many|-
TGTGCCAGCATCAATCCGTCTACGCAGTATTTT
CASINPSTQYF
>TRBJ2-6|TRBV15|-|-
TGTGCCACCAGGGACGCAAGCTCTGGGGCCAACGTCCTGACTTTC
CATRDASSGANVLTF
>TRBJ2-3|TRBV2|many|TRBD1
TGTGCCAGCACCCCGGACAGGAATCCAGATACGCAGTATTTT
CASTPDRNPDTQYF
>TRBJ2-5|TRBV20-1|many|TRBD2
TGCAGTGCTAGACATCGGACTAGCGGGAGGGTTCAAGAGACCCAGTACTTC
CSARHRTSGRVQETQYF
>TRBJ1-2|TRBV30|many|-
TGTGCCTGGAGTCCGACAGTATGGGGCTACACCTTC
CAWSPTVWGYTF
>TRBJ2-2|TRBV9|-|TRBD2
TGTGCCAGCAGCGTGGAAGCGGGGGCGAACACCGGGGAGCTGTTTTTT
CASSVEAGANTGELFF
>TRBJ1-6|TRBV7-9|few|TRBD1
TGTGCCAGCAGCCTGACAGGGACCTCCTATAATTCACCCCTCCACTTT
CASSLTGTSYNSPLHF
>TRBJ2-7|TRBV7-3|many|-
TGTGCCAGCAGCTCAAACGGCCCGGGCTACGAGCAGTACTTC
CASSSNGPGYEQYF
>TRBJ1-6|TRBV5-4|-|-
TGTGCCAGCAGCTTCGCAACTGGGTCACCCCTCCACTTT
CASSFATGSPLHF
>TRBJ2-7|TRBV7-9|-|TRBD1
TGTGCCAGCAGCTTAGGAGGGACAGACTACGAGCAGTACTTC
CASSLGGTDYEQYF
>TRBJ1-5|TRBV30|many|-
TGTGCCTGGAGTCCCCGAAACCCCTGGCGCGATCAGCCCCAGCATTTT
CAWSPRNPWRDQPQHF
>TRBJ2-3|TRBV18|many|-
TGTGCCAGCTCACCTTACAGTTCAACAGATACGCAGTATTTT
CASSPYSSTDTQYF
>TRBJ2-3|TRBV7-2|many|TRBD2
TGTGCCAGCTTTGGGGGGAGGGCCACAGATACGCAGTATTTT
CASFGGRATDTQYF
>TRBJ2-7|TRBV20-1|many|-
TGCAGTGCTAGAAAGGATCACGGGGGAGAGCAGTACTTC
CSARKDHGGEQYF
>TRBJ2-3|TRBV5-8|many|TRBD2
TGTGCCAGCAGCTGGCAAGCGGGGGGTAGCACAGATACGCAGTATTTT
CASSWQAGGSTDTQYF
>TRBJ2-2|TRBV28|-|TRBD2
TGTGCCAGCAGTTTCACTAGCGGGGGCCTGAACACCGGGGAGCTGTTTTTT
CASSFTSGGLNTGELFF
>TRBJ2-5|TRBV6-1|-|-
TGTGCCAGCAATGATGGAGAGACCCAGTACTTC
CASNDGETQYF
>TRBJ1-2|TRBV6-1|-|TRBD1
TGTGCCAGCAGAACTACAGGGGGAGGTTATGGCTACACCTTC
CASRTTGGGYGYTF
>TRBJ2-3|TRBV11-1|many|-
TGTGCCAGCAGCCCCTGGACTTCAACTAGCACAGATACGCAGTATTTT
CASSPWTSTSTDTQYF
>TRBJ1-1|TRBV3-1|-|-
TGTGCCAGCAGCCATAAAATGTCCGCCAATATGGGCACTGAAGCTTTCTTT
CASSHKMSANMGTEAFF
>TRBJ2-6|TRBV27|many|-
TGTGCCAGCAGTTCACCGCTTCGACAGAAAATTTCTGGGGCCAACGTCCTGACTTTC
CASSSPLRQKISGANVLTF
>TRBJ1-1|TRBV28|-|-
TGTGCCAGCAGGTCTTCTGAGGGGCCCACTGAAGCTTTCTTT
CASRSSEGPTEAFF
>TRBJ2-1|TRBV19|many|-
TGTGCCAGTAGCACCAACCTAAACAGGGACTTGTACAATGAGCAGTTCTTC
CASSTNLNRDLYNEQFF
>TRBJ1-1|TRBV12-3/TRBV12-4|many|-
TGTGCCAGCAGTGGGGGGGGAGCTCGGGCTTTCTTT
CASSGGGARAFF
>TRBJ2-1|TRBV9|few|TRBD2
TGTGCCAGCAGCGTAGGAGCTAGCGGGAGAGTAGATGAGCAGTTCTTC
CASSVGASGRVDEQFF
>TRBJ1-1|TRBV14|-|-
TGTGCCAGCCCAGGATGGGGTGCAGGGTCTGAAGCTTTCTTT
CASPGWGAGSEAFF